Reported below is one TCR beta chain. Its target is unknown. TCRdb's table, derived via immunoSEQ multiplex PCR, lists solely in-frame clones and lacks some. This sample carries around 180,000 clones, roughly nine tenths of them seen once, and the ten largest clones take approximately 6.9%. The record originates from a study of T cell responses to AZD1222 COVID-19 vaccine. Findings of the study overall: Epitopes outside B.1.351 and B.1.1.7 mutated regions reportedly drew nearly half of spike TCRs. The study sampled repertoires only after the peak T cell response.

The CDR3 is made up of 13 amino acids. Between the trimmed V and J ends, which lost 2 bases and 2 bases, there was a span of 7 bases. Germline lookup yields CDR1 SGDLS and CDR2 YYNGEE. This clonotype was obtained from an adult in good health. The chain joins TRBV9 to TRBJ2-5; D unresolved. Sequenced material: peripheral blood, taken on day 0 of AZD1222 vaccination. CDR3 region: CASSVGIQETQYF. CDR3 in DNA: TGTGCCAGCAGCGTTGGGATTCAAGAGACCCAGTACTTC.